A selection of T cell receptor beta chains follows, all from one sample in a study of neurological immune-mediated disorders. TCRdb re-called the 5' RACE reads with MiXCR, one entry per CDR3 protein. Of 55,000 to 80,000 distinct CDR3 sequences in the sample, under 5% were seen once. Material: PBMCs. The receptors come from a woman in her forties or fifties with multiple sclerosis. CDR3s include the opening cysteine and the closing phenylalanine or tryptophan. Fields, in order: D gene, J gene, clone size, V gene, CDR3 length, CDR3 DNA, CDR3 protein. The D gene is left open where the match is weak. Clone size is stated in some rows and not others, as once, few, many or a class when expanded.

D gene: .; J gene: TRBJ1-1; clone size: .; V gene: TRBV4-1; CDR3 length: 12; CDR3 DNA: TGCGCCAGCAGCCAAGATCAGATTGAAGCTTTCTTT; CDR3 protein: CASSQDQIEAFF
D gene: .; J gene: TRBJ2-3; clone size: many; V gene: TRBV3-1; CDR3 length: 16; CDR3 DNA: TGTGCCAGCAGCCCCGTTTTACCCCTTGGGGTGGAAACGCAGTATTTT; CDR3 protein: CASSPVLPLGVETQYF
D gene: TRBD1; J gene: TRBJ1-3; clone size: few; V gene: TRBV20-1; CDR3 length: 14; CDR3 DNA: TGCAGTGCCACTAAACAGGGGTTCGGAAAAACCATCTATTTT; CDR3 protein: CSATKQGFGKTIYF
D gene: .; J gene: TRBJ1-1; clone size: many; V gene: TRBV20-1; CDR3 length: 13; CDR3 DNA: TGCAGTGCTAGCCCAACAGGGTTCACTGAAGCTTTCTTT; CDR3 protein: CSASPTGFTEAFF
D gene: .; J gene: TRBJ2-3; clone size: medium-sized; V gene: TRBV11-1; CDR3 length: 11; CDR3 DNA: TGTGCCAGCAGTTTAACAGATACGCAGTATTTT; CDR3 protein: CASSLTDTQYF
D gene: .; J gene: TRBJ1-1; clone size: many; V gene: TRBV29-1; CDR3 length: 11; CDR3 DNA: TGCAGCGTTTTTACCGGGGTAGGGGCTTTCTTT; CDR3 protein: CSVFTGVGAFF
D gene: .; J gene: TRBJ2-3; clone size: many; V gene: TRBV24-1; CDR3 length: 15; CDR3 DNA: TGTGCCACCAGTGATGGGGGATTTGGCACAGATACGCAGTATTTT; CDR3 protein: CATSDGGFGTDTQYF
D gene: .; J gene: TRBJ2-3; clone size: many; V gene: TRBV29-1; CDR3 length: 14; CDR3 DNA: TGCAGCGTTCGAGTCGGCGCGGGCACAGATACGCAGTATTTT; CDR3 protein: CSVRVGAGTDTQYF
D gene: TRBD1; J gene: TRBJ2-3; clone size: many; V gene: TRBV10-3; CDR3 length: 13; CDR3 DNA: TGTGCCATCAGTCGGGACAGGGCGGATACGCAGTATTTT; CDR3 protein: CAISRDRADTQYF
D gene: .; J gene: TRBJ2-5; clone size: medium-sized; V gene: TRBV7-9; CDR3 length: 14; CDR3 DNA: TGTGCCAGCAGCCCGGGGACGGGCGGGGAGACCCAGTACTTC; CDR3 protein: CASSPGTGGETQYF
D gene: .; J gene: TRBJ2-3; clone size: many; V gene: TRBV5-6; CDR3 length: 13; CDR3 DNA: TGTGCCAGCAGCTTGTTACACACAGATACGCAGTATTTT; CDR3 protein: CASSLLHTDTQYF
D gene: TRBD2; J gene: TRBJ2-3; clone size: many; V gene: TRBV24-1; CDR3 length: 17; CDR3 DNA: TGTGCCACCAGTGATTCGGGACTAGCGGGGGGGCAGGATACGCAGTATTTT; CDR3 protein: CATSDSGLAGGQDTQYF
D gene: TRBD2; J gene: TRBJ2-7; clone size: many; V gene: TRBV20-1; CDR3 length: 13; CDR3 DNA: TGCAGTGCTAGACTAGCGGGGGTCTACGAGCAGTACTTC; CDR3 protein: CSARLAGVYEQYF
D gene: .; J gene: TRBJ2-5; clone size: many; V gene: TRBV20-1; CDR3 length: 11; CDR3 DNA: TGCAGTGCTAGCCACGGGGAGACCCAGTACTTC; CDR3 protein: CSASHGETQYF
D gene: .; J gene: TRBJ2-1; clone size: many; V gene: TRBV20-1; CDR3 length: 12; CDR3 DNA: TGCAGTGCTAGAATTACTGACAATGAGCAGTTCTTC; CDR3 protein: CSARITDNEQFF
D gene: TRBD1; J gene: TRBJ1-1; clone size: many; V gene: TRBV24-1; CDR3 length: 15; CDR3 DNA: TGTGCCACCAGGGGACCGGGACAGGGATTAAGTGAAGCTTTCTTT; CDR3 protein: CATRGPGQGLSEAFF
D gene: .; J gene: TRBJ2-5; clone size: many; V gene: TRBV7-6; CDR3 length: 15; CDR3 DNA: TGTGCCAGCAGCTTAGATTTTGGGGGCGGAGAGACCCAGTACTTC; CDR3 protein: CASSLDFGGGETQYF
D gene: TRBD1; J gene: TRBJ2-2; clone size: many; V gene: TRBV12-3/TRBV12-4; CDR3 length: 16; CDR3 DNA: TGTGCCAGCAGCCACAGGGGGCCACCGAACACCGGGGAGCTGTTTTTT; CDR3 protein: CASSHRGPPNTGELFF